A selection of T cell receptor beta chains follows, all from one sample in a study of shared clonotypes between healthy human individuals. Profiled with immunoSEQ multiplex PCR; TCRdb holds only in-frame clones, not every one. The table shows approximately 1,500,000 clones, with roughly 96% occurring only once. The sample was naive CD4+ T cells sorted from blood. These TCRs come from a man between 25 and 39 years old in good health. Each CDR3 is given with its conserved first and last residue. D genes are given only for firm matches.

v_call: TRBV10-3
d_call: NA
j_call: TRBJ1-2
cdr3_aa: CAIRRYLSGYTF

v_call: TRBV30
d_call: NA
j_call: TRBJ1-4
cdr3_aa: CAWRVGTEKLFF

v_call: TRBV4-3
d_call: TRBD2
j_call: TRBJ2-3
cdr3_aa: CASSQGRLAASTDTQYF

v_call: TRBV9
d_call: TRBD1
j_call: TRBJ2-1
cdr3_aa: CASSVGTGAYNEQFF

v_call: TRBV7-3
d_call: NA
j_call: TRBJ2-7
cdr3_aa: CASSSQDFYEQYF

v_call: TRBV5-1
d_call: NA
j_call: TRBJ1-1
cdr3_aa: CASRWDSNTEAFF

v_call: TRBV7-8
d_call: NA
j_call: TRBJ2-7
cdr3_aa: CASSLALGLLDHEQYF

v_call: TRBV2
d_call: TRBD1
j_call: TRBJ2-1
cdr3_aa: CASSPKGQAVPLEQFF

v_call: TRBV9
d_call: NA
j_call: TRBJ1-3
cdr3_aa: CASSTAISGNTIYF

v_call: TRBV12-2
d_call: NA
j_call: TRBJ2-3
cdr3_aa: CASRFYSGPPSTDTQYF

v_call: TRBV11-2
d_call: TRBD2
j_call: TRBJ2-7
cdr3_aa: CASSPVAGPRYEQYF

v_call: TRBV6-5
d_call: NA
j_call: TRBJ2-7
cdr3_aa: CASRVAGVGNEQYF

v_call: TRBV28
d_call: NA
j_call: TRBJ1-5
cdr3_aa: CASSLETGGTTSNQPQHF

v_call: TRBV5-4
d_call: NA
j_call: TRBJ2-7
cdr3_aa: CASSWGGLSYEQYF

v_call: TRBV13
d_call: NA
j_call: TRBJ2-3
cdr3_aa: CASISRRRSRTDTQYF

v_call: TRBV5-1
d_call: NA
j_call: TRBJ2-6
cdr3_aa: CASSSHVSGANVLTF

v_call: TRBV5-6
d_call: NA
j_call: TRBJ1-5
cdr3_aa: CASSLVGEFQPQHF

v_call: TRBV2
d_call: NA
j_call: TRBJ2-7
cdr3_aa: CASSEFGLQGYF

v_call: TRBV28
d_call: NA
j_call: TRBJ2-6
cdr3_aa: CASSRGGVRTGANVLTF

v_call: TRBV7-2
d_call: TRBD1
j_call: TRBJ2-7
cdr3_aa: CASRPGQGGYEQYF

v_call: TRBV7-2
d_call: NA
j_call: TRBJ2-7
cdr3_aa: CASSFISAGGAYSYEQYF

v_call: TRBV5-4
d_call: TRBD1
j_call: TRBJ1-4
cdr3_aa: CASSSGTVFNEKLFF

v_call: TRBV6-1
d_call: TRBD2
j_call: TRBJ2-1
cdr3_aa: CASSLAEYNEQFF

v_call: TRBV7-9
d_call: NA
j_call: TRBJ2-7
cdr3_aa: CASSLAVGAGEQYF

v_call: TRBV7-7
d_call: NA
j_call: TRBJ2-1
cdr3_aa: CASSGTANNEQFF

v_call: TRBV19
d_call: TRBD1
j_call: TRBJ2-5
cdr3_aa: CASSITPGGETQYF

v_call: TRBV6-5
d_call: TRBD2
j_call: TRBJ2-3
cdr3_aa: CASTREGDSTDTQYF

v_call: TRBV5-4
d_call: NA
j_call: TRBJ2-3
cdr3_aa: CASSLARGPADTQYF

v_call: TRBV6-5
d_call: NA
j_call: TRBJ2-3
cdr3_aa: CASSYTGSTDTQYF

v_call: TRBV14
d_call: NA
j_call: TRBJ1-1
cdr3_aa: CASSQDTEAFF

v_call: TRBV6-5
d_call: NA
j_call: TRBJ1-2
cdr3_aa: CASSYVGWYGYTF

v_call: TRBV5-4
d_call: NA
j_call: TRBJ2-1
cdr3_aa: CASRGGIVYNEQFF

v_call: TRBV28
d_call: NA
j_call: TRBJ1-1
cdr3_aa: CASSLKRSTEAFF

v_call: TRBV9
d_call: TRBD2
j_call: TRBJ2-5
cdr3_aa: CASSAHGLAGTQETQYF

v_call: TRBV27
d_call: NA
j_call: TRBJ2-7
cdr3_aa: CASSFNRDLYEQYF

v_call: TRBV5-6
d_call: TRBD2
j_call: TRBJ2-4
cdr3_aa: CASSVGRARENIQYF

v_call: TRBV29-1
d_call: NA
j_call: TRBJ2-7
cdr3_aa: CSTRQGGEQYF

v_call: TRBV5-1
d_call: NA
j_call: TRBJ2-5
cdr3_aa: CASTPIGPGQETQYF

v_call: TRBV7-2
d_call: NA
j_call: TRBJ2-7
cdr3_aa: CASTGGGWSEQYF

v_call: TRBV7-8
d_call: TRBD2
j_call: TRBJ2-1
cdr3_aa: CASSWTSGGHTYNEQFF

v_call: TRBV2
d_call: NA
j_call: TRBJ2-3
cdr3_aa: CASSERVSGSDTQYF

v_call: TRBV29-1
d_call: NA
j_call: TRBJ1-1
cdr3_aa: CSVVRGLNTEAFF

v_call: TRBV7-6
d_call: NA
j_call: TRBJ2-7
cdr3_aa: CASSLGTDSSYEQYF

v_call: TRBV19
d_call: NA
j_call: TRBJ2-6
cdr3_aa: CASSMGGPSNVLTF

v_call: TRBV2
d_call: NA
j_call: TRBJ2-1
cdr3_aa: CASSPRDWKNEQFF

v_call: TRBV28
d_call: NA
j_call: TRBJ2-3
cdr3_aa: CASRDRAGIPQYF

v_call: TRBV5-8
d_call: TRBD1
j_call: TRBJ1-4
cdr3_aa: CASSLASGNRGQSGEKLFF

v_call: TRBV7-9
d_call: NA
j_call: TRBJ2-1
cdr3_aa: CASSFSLTRGVGEQFF